Following are 31 T cell receptor beta chains from one sample sequenced in a study of blood T cell repertoires in COVID-19. Produced via immunoSEQ multiplex PCR; TCRdb's table is partial and in-frame only. The sample has around 100,000 clones; 75% to 90% are singletons. The sequencing sample was made of peripheral blood. The receptors were gathered from a human donor in a cohort sampled during active or convalescent COVID-19.

As DNA, the CDR3 is TGTGCCAGCACCCGGGACAGGGGACCTTATAGCAATCAGCCCCAGCATTTT. It translates to CASTRDRGPYSNQPQHF. The V and J genes are TRBV2 and TRBJ1-5; TRBD1 matches at 10 bases. Germline V CDR1 and CDR2: SNHLY, FYNNEI. V lost 7 bases, J lost 0 bases, and 9 bases stayed unmatched. The CDR3 is 17 residues long.

This clone was seen just once. This chain joins TRBV7-9 and TRBJ1-4; D is possibly TRBD1 (5 bases). The length of the CDR3 is 14 residues. V lost 3 bases and J lost 6, with 11 bases in between. Germline CDR1 SEHNR, CDR2 FQNEAQ (reference sequence). Here the CDR3 reads CASSFTGGDEKLFF. The CDR3 region has the DNA TGTGCCAGCAGCTTCACCGGGGGGGATGAAAAACTGTTTTTT.

There are a few counts of this clone. The V call is TRBV6-5, the J call TRBJ2-7; 10 bases fit TRBD1. This CDR3 has 14 amino acids. V lost 11 bases, J lost 2 bases, and 9 bases stayed unmatched. Germline values: CDR1 MNHEY, CDR2 SVGAGI. DNA of the CDR3: TGTGCCTCTACGGGACAGGGGCACCCCTACGAGCAGTACTTC. It encodes CASTGQGHPYEQYF.

The genes are TRBV4-1 and TRBJ1-6; D might be TRBD1 (5 bases). The germline V gene has CDR1 MGHRA and CDR2 YSYEKL. There are 15 residues in the CDR3. V was cut by 4 bases and J by 5 bases, with 12 bases left in between. CDR3 loop: CASSRKVGDNSPLHF. The CDR3 DNA reads as TGCGCCAGCAGCCGCAAAGTAGGGGATAATTCACCCCTCCACTTT.

This clone has only one observation. The chain has TRBV7-2 and TRBJ2-7; D is unresolved. Trimming left V 6 bases short and J 2 bases short, with 14 bases between. The CDR3 totals 14 residues. CDR1 SGHTA and CDR2 FQGNSA come from the germline V gene. The CDR3 DNA is TGTGCCAGCAGTCTTACCCCCCCAGCCTACGAGCAGTACTTC. Encoded protein: CASSLTPPAYEQYF.

This rearrangement joins TRBV10-3 to TRBJ2-7; 9 nucleotides match TRBD1. CDR1 and CDR2 from the germline V gene are ENHRY and SYGVKD. The CDR3 loop spans 15 amino acids. V lost 8 bases, J lost 4 bases, and 12 bases stayed unmatched. The CDR3 spells CAISREGTGSYEQYF. The CDR3, as DNA: TGTGCCATCTCCAGGGAAGGGACAGGGTCTTACGAGCAGTACTTC.

The rearrangement joins TRBV2 to TRBJ2-2, with D tentatively TRBD2 (5 bases). CDR3 length: 14 amino acids. From germline, CDR1 is SNHLY and CDR2 FYNNEI. V was shortened by 7 bases and J by 6 bases, with 15 bases between the two germline ends. As DNA, the CDR3 is TGTGCCAGCACCACGGGCCGAGCGGCCGGGGAGCTGTTTTTT. Its protein is CASTTGRAAGELFF. Full variable domain (outside the CDR3, taken from reference TRBV2 and TRBJ2-2): EPEVTQTPSHQVTQMGQEVILRCVPISNHLYFYWYRQILGQKVEFLVSFYNNEISEKSEIFDDQFSVERPDGSNFTLKIRSTKLEDSAMYFCASTTGRAAGELFFGEGSRLTVL.

The rearrangement uses TRBV24-1 and TRBJ2-1; 9 nucleotides agree with TRBD1. Losses at the gene ends were 5 bases for V and 7 bases for J; bases not matched to a gene: 8. The CDR3 is 15 amino acids. Germline loops: CDR1 KGHDR, CDR2 SFDVKD. The DNA of the CDR3 is TGTGCCACCAGTGCTACGGACAGGGGAGTAAATGAGCAGTTCTTC. Amino acid sequence: CATSATDRGVNEQFF.

This CDR3 is CASSLSRQGGGTEAFF. In nucleotides, the CDR3 is TGTGCCAGCAGTTTGTCGAGACAGGGGGGGGGCACTGAAGCTTTCTTT. The V call is TRBV27, the J call TRBJ1-1; 9 bases align to TRBD1. The CDR3 totals 16 residues. Germline V gene data show CDR1 as MNHEY and CDR2 as SMNVEV (reference sequence). J gave up 4 bases and V 3 bases, and 9 bases lay outside the gene matches.

CDR3 protein: CASSGTGRDSGNTIYF. Written as DNA, the CDR3 is TGTGCCAGCAGTGGGACAGGGAGAGACTCTGGAAACACCATATATTTT. This rearrangement joins TRBV6-4 to TRBJ1-3; the match to TRBD1 covers 8 bases. V lost 4 bases, J lost 0 bases, and 5 bases stayed unmatched. This CDR3 region has 16 residues. Germline CDR1 reads MRHNA; CDR2 reads SNTAGT.

The V gene is TRBV3-1 (or the pseudogene TRBV3-2), the J gene TRBJ2-3; TRBD1 aligns across 10 bases. The CDR3 runs to 17 residues. Germline CDR1 and CDR2: LGHDT and YNNKEL (reference sequence). The J segment lost 2 bases and the V segment lost 2 bases, leaving 7 bases of the junction unmatched. The CDR3 sequence is CASSQFLGTGATDTQYF. CDR3 in DNA: TGTGCCAGCAGCCAATTCCTAGGGACAGGGGCCACAGATACGCAGTATTTT.

The chain joins TRBV6-5 to TRBJ1-6; D is possibly TRBD1 (6 bases). Trimming removed 6 bases at V and 9 bases at J, with 9 bases between. The CDR3 is 12 residues long. CDR1 and CDR2 (germline): MNHEY, SVGAGI. The CDR3 coding sequence is TGTGCCAGCAGCACAGGGCGTTCACCCCTCCACTTT. Protein: CASSTGRSPLHF.

The rearrangement uses TRBV28 and TRBJ1-4, with a tentative D call TRBD1 (5 bases). V was trimmed by 7 bases and J by 5 bases, leaving 8 bases between them. CDR1 is MDHEN and CDR2 is SYDVKM in the germline V gene. The CDR3 length is 12 residues. CDR3 in amino acids: CASTQGNEKLFF. CDR3 in DNA: TGTGCCAGCACCCAGGGAAATGAAAAACTGTTTTTT.

The V and J genes are TRBV5-1 and TRBJ2-5; 11 bases agree with TRBD2. The V segment lost 4 bases and the J segment 4 bases; nucleotides outside the gene matches: 6. The CDR3 length is 15 residues. Germline-derived CDR1 and CDR2 are SGHRS and YFSETQ. This CDR3 reads CASSPQGTSGETQYF. The CDR3, as DNA: TGCGCCAGCAGCCCCCAGGGGACTAGCGGAGAGACCCAGTACTTC.

The V call is TRBV7-6, the J call TRBJ2-7; 10 bases fit TRBD2. Germline values: CDR1 SGHVS, CDR2 FNYEAQ. The CDR3 spans 15 residues. V was pared by 4 bases and J by 4 bases, with 7 bases of the junction left unmatched. DNA of the CDR3: TGTGCCAGCAGCTCGAAAGCGGGGGGGCCATACGAGCAGTACTTC. Amino acids: CASSSKAGGPYEQYF.

The chain is built from TRBV27 and TRBJ2-1, with a weak D call TRBD2 (6 bases). Germline CDR1 is MNHEY and CDR2 is SMNVEV (reference sequence). Deletions cut 1 base from V and 5 bases from J, with 12 bases between. CDR3 length equals 15 residues. CDR3 DNA sequence: TGTGCCAGCAGTTTATATGGGGGGTTCAACAATGAGCAGTTCTTC. Residues: CASSLYGGFNNEQFF.

The chain joins TRBV7-2 to TRBJ2-5; a weak D match, TRBD1 (5 bases). The germline V gene has CDR1 SGHTA and CDR2 FQGNSA. The length of the CDR3 is 15 residues. The V end was cut by 1 base, the J end by 2 bases, with 11 bases between. CDR3 nucleotide sequence: TGTGCCAGCAGCTTAGAGATGGACAAACAAGAGACCCAGTACTTC. It encodes CASSLEMDKQETQYF.

This clone was observed once. This sequence joins TRBV6-5 and TRBJ2-7; TRBD2 matches 9 bases. CDR1 and CDR2 (germline): MNHEY, SVGAGI. V lost 2 bases to trimming and J lost 3 bases; unmatched junction nucleotides: 5. The CDR3 is 15 residues long. CDR3 loop: CASSYRASGDYEQYF. The CDR3 nucleotides read TGTGCCAGCAGTTACAGGGCTAGCGGGGACTACGAGCAGTACTTC.

The chain employs TRBV7-8 and TRBJ2-7; 7 nucleotides align to TRBD2. J gave up 3 bases and V 2 bases, and 7 bases lay outside the gene matches. This CDR3 is 15 amino acids long. Germline V CDR1 and CDR2: SGHVS, FQNEAQ. CDR3 coding DNA: TGTGCCAGCAGCTTATCAGGCCTAGCGGTCTACGAGCAGTACTTC. Protein sequence: CASSLSGLAVYEQYF.

DNA of the CDR3: TGTGCCAGTAGTGCCGGGACGCGGGGTGGGGAAAAACTGTTTTTT. Its protein is CASSAGTRGGEKLFF. The chain combines TRBV19 with TRBJ1-4, with D perhaps TRBD1 (5 bases). The CDR3 has 15 amino acids. Trimming removed 5 bases from V and 8 bases from J, with 18 bases in between. Germline V CDR1 and CDR2: LNHDA, SQIVND (reference sequence).

CDR3 DNA sequence: TGTGCCAGCAGTACCAGACAGGGGGTTTTAGACTATGGCTACACCTTC. It yields the protein CASSTRQGVLDYGYTF. The chain links TRBV28 to TRBJ1-2, with 9 bases that match TRBD1. This CDR3 comprises 16 residues. Germline assignment: CDR1 MDHEN and CDR2 SYDVKM. J was trimmed by 3 bases and V by 5 bases; bases with no gene match: 10.

The chain has TRBV10-3 and TRBJ2-3; 9 nucleotides align to TRBD2. The CDR3 length is 17 residues. Per germline, CDR1 ENHRY and CDR2 SYGVKD. V dropped 4 bases and J dropped 2; count of bases not matched to a gene: 10. The CDR3 loop reads CAISGRGLALTTDTQYF. The CDR3 DNA sequence: TGTGCCATCAGTGGGAGGGGACTAGCCCTTACCACAGATACGCAGTATTTT.

The chain uses TRBV6-5 and TRBJ2-3; possibly TRBD2 for D (7 bases). The length of the CDR3 is 14 residues. The V end lost 4 bases, the J end lost 3 bases, and 11 bases lay between the germline ends. Germline CDR1 reads MNHEY; CDR2 reads SVGAGI. The CDR3 nucleotides read TGTGCCAGCAGTTCTAGGGGGGGGACAGATACGCAGTATTTT. Protein sequence: CASSSRGGTDTQYF.

The chain couples TRBV5-1 to TRBJ1-1; D is perhaps TRBD1 (6 bases). V lost 5 bases and J 6 bases, leaving 11 bases between the germline ends. The germline V gene has CDR1 SGHRS and CDR2 YFSETQ. This CDR3 is 12 amino acids long. CDR3 sequence (DNA): TGCGCCAGCAGGGGGACAACCCCTGAAGCTTTCTTT. Translated, it gives CASRGTTPEAFF.

This clone was observed once. The V and J genes are TRBV12-5 and TRBJ1-2; D is undetermined. CDR1 and CDR2 (germline): LGHNT, FRNRAP. The CDR3 has 13 amino acids. Trimming left V 3 bases short and J 4 bases short, with 9 bases between. The CDR3 is CASGFPGFYGYTF. The CDR3 nucleotides are TGTGCTAGTGGTTTCCCAGGCTTCTATGGCTACACCTTC.

This rearrangement joins TRBV5-1 to TRBJ2-5; 7 positions agree with TRBD2. The CDR3 is made up of 15 amino acids. Germline V gene sequence: CDR1 SGHRS, CDR2 YFSETQ. The junction had 7 bases not matched to a gene; V was cut back by 0 bases and J by 5 bases. The CDR3 here is CASSLALTSDETQYF. The CDR3 coding sequence is TGCGCCAGCAGCTTGGCCCTTACTAGCGATGAGACCCAGTACTTC.

The chain employs TRBV9 and TRBJ1-5, with a weak D call TRBD1 (6 bases). The germline CDR1 and CDR2 sequences are SGDLS and YYNGEE. V was trimmed by 4 bases and J by 7 bases, leaving 15 bases between them. The CDR3 is 14 residues long. CDR3 sequence (DNA): TGTGCCAGCAGCCGAATGGCGGGGGGCCAGCCCCAGCATTTT. Residues: CASSRMAGGQPQHF.

The table lists this clone with a count of one. The rearrangement joins TRBV5-1 to TRBJ1-4; TRBD1 might be the D (5 bases). The V gene's germline CDR1 is SGHRS and CDR2 YFSETQ. Trimming shortened V by 0 bases and J by 10 bases, and 16 bases separated the two germline ends. The CDR3 has 15 residues. The CDR3 nucleotides are TGCGCCAGCAGCTTGGATGGGGCGGTTCAGGCAAAACTGTTTTTT. Its translation is CASSLDGAVQAKLFF.

The J gene is TRBJ1-1, the V gene TRBV9; D gene ambiguous. Per germline, CDR1 SGDLS and CDR2 YYNGEE. The CDR3 extends over 14 amino acids. V lost 0 bases, J lost 0 bases, and 6 bases lay in between. The CDR3 DNA follows: TGTGCCAGCAGCGTAGAGCCCATGAACACTGAAGCTTTCTTT. Encoded protein: CASSVEPMNTEAFF.

The rearrangement links TRBV6-5 to TRBJ2-3, with 7 bases aligning to TRBD1. The V gene end was trimmed by 6 bases and the J gene end by 1 base; junction bases not matched to a gene: 1. CDR1 and CDR2 (germline): MNHEY, SVGAGI. The CDR3 is 13 residues long. CDR3 loop: CASRGTGTDTQYF. The CDR3 region has the DNA TGTGCCAGCAGAGGGACAGGCACAGATACGCAGTATTTT.

This chain uses TRBV18 with TRBJ2-5; 8 bases are shared with TRBD1. Unmatched junction bases numbered 2, after V lost 3 bases and J lost 2 bases. The CDR3 spans 14 residues. Per the germline V gene, CDR1 is KGHSH and CDR2 is LQKENI. The CDR3 sequence is CASSPNRGQETQYF. The CDR3 nucleotides read TGTGCCAGCTCACCGAACAGGGGGCAAGAGACCCAGTACTTC.